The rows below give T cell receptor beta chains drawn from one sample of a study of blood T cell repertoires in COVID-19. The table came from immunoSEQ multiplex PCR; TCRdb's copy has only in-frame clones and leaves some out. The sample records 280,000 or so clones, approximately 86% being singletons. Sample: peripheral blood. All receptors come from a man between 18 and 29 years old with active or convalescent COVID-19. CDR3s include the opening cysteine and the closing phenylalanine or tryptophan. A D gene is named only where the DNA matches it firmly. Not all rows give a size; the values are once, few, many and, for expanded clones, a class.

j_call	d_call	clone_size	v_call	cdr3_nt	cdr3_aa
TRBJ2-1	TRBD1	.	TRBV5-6	TGTGCCAGCACCCGGACAGGGGTTACCGATGAGCAGTTCTTC	CASTRTGVTDEQFF
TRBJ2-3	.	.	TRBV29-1	TGCAGCGTTGTGAGGGGGGGGGCAGATACGCAGTATTTT	CSVVRGGADTQYF
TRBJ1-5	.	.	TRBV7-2	TGTGCCAGCAGCTTGACGCTCGCGGCGGGCCCCCAGCATTTT	CASSLTLAAGPQHF
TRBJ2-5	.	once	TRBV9	TGTGCCAGCAGCGTAGAAGGAGGGCTCCAAGAGACCCAGTACTTC	CASSVEGGLQETQYF
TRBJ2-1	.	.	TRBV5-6	TGTGCCAGCAGCTCCGGGTCTACCTCATACAATGAGCAGTTCTTC	CASSSGSTSYNEQFF
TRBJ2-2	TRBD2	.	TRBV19	TGTGCCAGTAGTGCATCTAGCGGGGGAGGTACCGGGGAGCTGTTTTTT	CASSASSGGGTGELFF
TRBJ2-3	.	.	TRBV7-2	TGTGCCAGCAGCTACTATACAGGGGGGGGCTTCGCAGATACGCAGTATTTT	CASSYYTGGGFADTQYF
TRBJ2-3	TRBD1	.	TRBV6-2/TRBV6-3	TGTGCCAGCAGTTTTGGACAGGGGGTGGATACGCAGTATTTT	CASSFGQGVDTQYF
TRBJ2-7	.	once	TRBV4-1	TGCGCCAGCAGCCAAGGCCCCGGGAGTTTCTACGAGCAGTACTTC	CASSQGPGSFYEQYF
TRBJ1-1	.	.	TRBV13	TGTGCCAGCAGCGACACCCAGATGAACACTGAAGCTTTCTTT	CASSDTQMNTEAFF
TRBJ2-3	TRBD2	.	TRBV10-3	TGTGCCATCGCGACTAGCGGGGGGGCCACAGATACGCAGTATTTT	CAIATSGGATDTQYF
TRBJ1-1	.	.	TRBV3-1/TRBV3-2	TGTGCCAGCAGCCCGGGATTGACTACCGGGGGGGCTGAAGCTTTCTTT	CASSPGLTTGGAEAFF
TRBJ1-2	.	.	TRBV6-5	TGTGCCAGCAATCAGGGTTCGGGAGACTATGGCTACACCTTC	CASNQGSGDYGYTF
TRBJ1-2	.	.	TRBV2	TGTGCCAGCACGGACAGCAACTATGGCTACACCTTC	CASTDSNYGYTF
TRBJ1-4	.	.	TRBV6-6	TGTGCCAGCAGTCCGGACACGACCTTCACAACTAATGAAAAACTGTTTTTT	CASSPDTTFTTNEKLFF
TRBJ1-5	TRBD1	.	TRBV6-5	TGTGCCAGCCGACAGGGTTTGTATCAGCCCCAGCATTTT	CASRQGLYQPQHF
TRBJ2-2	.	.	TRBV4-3	TGCGCCAGCAGCCAACGTCGTCTTAGCGCGAACACCGGGGAGCTGTTTTTT	CASSQRRLSANTGELFF
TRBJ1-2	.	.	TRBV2	TGTGCCAGCAGCGGGGTGGGGATAGTGAACTATGGCTACACCTTC	CASSGVGIVNYGYTF
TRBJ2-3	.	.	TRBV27	TGTGCCAGCAGTTTAGTATCCACAGATACGCAGTATTTT	CASSLVSTDTQYF
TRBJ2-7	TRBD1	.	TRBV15	TGTGCCACCAGCAGTTCCGGGACAGGGGGGTACGAGCAGTACTTC	CATSSSGTGGYEQYF
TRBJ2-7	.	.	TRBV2	TGTGCCAGCAGTGAAGCGGCAGGGGGGTCCTACGAGCAGTACTTC	CASSEAAGGSYEQYF
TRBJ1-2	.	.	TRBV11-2	TGTGCCAGCAGCCCCCAAGGGGGTGGCTACACCTTC	CASSPQGGGYTF
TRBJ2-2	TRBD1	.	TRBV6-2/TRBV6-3	TGTGCCAGCAGTTACGGGACAGCCCGGACCTACACCGGGGAGCTGTTTTTT	CASSYGTARTYTGELFF